These T cell receptor beta chains were read from a single sample in a study of T cell responses to AZD1222 COVID-19 vaccine. Profiled with immunoSEQ multiplex PCR; TCRdb holds only in-frame clones, not every one. The table lists 110,000 to 150,000 clones, 93% of them singletons. Sequencing was performed on peripheral blood, taken on day 0 of AZD1222 vaccination. Receptors originate from an adult in good health. The CDR3 runs from the conserved cysteine through the conserved F or W. A D gene is named only where the DNA matches it firmly. Expanded clones are given a class, and other clones once, few, many or no size at all.

V: TRBV24-1; size: .; J: TRBJ2-1; D: .; CDR3: CATSDAGQYTYNEQFF; DNA: TGTGCCACCAGTGATGCGGGACAATATACCTACAATGAGCAGTTCTTC
V: TRBV30; size: .; J: TRBJ1-4; D: .; CDR3: CAWSVEGMDEKLFF; DNA: TGTGCCTGGAGTGTCGAGGGAATGGATGAAAAACTGTTTTTT
V: TRBV3-1/TRBV3-2; size: .; J: TRBJ1-2; D: .; CDR3: CASSHRRDGEGSGYTF; DNA: TGTGCCAGCAGCCACCGACGGGACGGTGAGGGATCGGGCTACACCTTC
V: TRBV6-5; size: .; J: TRBJ1-1; D: .; CDR3: CASSYSWAYTEAFF; DNA: TGTGCCAGCAGTTACTCGTGGGCCTACACTGAAGCTTTCTTT
V: TRBV10-3; size: .; J: TRBJ2-7; D: TRBD2; CDR3: CATRTSGLYEQYF; DNA: TGTGCCACACGGACTAGCGGGCTGTACGAGCAGTACTTC
V: TRBV29-1; size: .; J: TRBJ1-2; D: .; CDR3: CSVGLSYGYTF; DNA: TGCAGCGTCGGACTGTCCTATGGCTACACCTTC
V: TRBV7-6; size: .; J: TRBJ2-5; D: .; CDR3: CASTPPQGYQETQYF; DNA: TGTGCCAGCACTCCTCCCCAGGGGTACCAAGAGACCCAGTACTTC
V: TRBV7-3; size: few; J: TRBJ2-5; D: TRBD1; CDR3: CASSKTGEGTQYF; DNA: TGTGCCAGCAGCAAGACAGGGGAAGGGACCCAGTACTTC
V: TRBV29-1; size: .; J: TRBJ2-7; D: .; CDR3: CSVVARGGYEQYF; DNA: TGCAGCGTTGTCGCCAGGGGCGGCTACGAGCAGTACTTC
V: TRBV7-8; size: few; J: TRBJ1-1; D: .; CDR3: CASSLGTGTEAFF; DNA: TGTGCCAGCAGCTTAGGCACCGGGACCGAAGCTTTCTTT
V: TRBV5-1; size: .; J: TRBJ2-5; D: .; CDR3: CASSLSVLAKETQYF; DNA: TGCGCCAGCAGCTTGAGTGTGCTAGCAAAAGAGACCCAGTACTTC
V: TRBV7-3; size: .; J: TRBJ2-1; D: .; CDR3: CASSRPGSGNEQFF; DNA: TGTGCCAGCAGCCGTCCAGGGTCCGGGAATGAGCAGTTCTTC
V: TRBV30; size: .; J: TRBJ1-2; D: .; CDR3: CAWSVGGTYGYTF; DNA: TGTGCCTGGAGTGTCGGGGGGACCTATGGCTACACCTTC
V: TRBV2; size: .; J: TRBJ1-1; D: .; CDR3: CASSATGSTEAFF; DNA: TGTGCCAGCAGTGCTACAGGGAGCACTGAAGCTTTCTTT
V: TRBV12-3/TRBV12-4; size: .; J: TRBJ2-1; D: .; CDR3: CASSPPPYNEQFF; DNA: TGTGCCAGCAGTCCCCCCCCCTACAATGAGCAGTTCTTC
V: TRBV10-2; size: .; J: TRBJ1-1; D: TRBD1; CDR3: CASTGTGFTEAFF; DNA: TGCGCAAGTACCGGGACAGGGTTCACTGAAGCTTTCTTT
V: TRBV5-6; size: once; J: TRBJ2-7; D: TRBD1; CDR3: CASSPRTGGIYEQYF; DNA: TGTGCCAGCAGCCCAAGGACAGGGGGTATCTACGAGCAGTACTTC
V: TRBV2; size: .; J: TRBJ1-5; D: TRBD1; CDR3: CASSGQGSNQPQHF; DNA: TGTGCCAGCAGCGGACAGGGTAGCAATCAGCCCCAGCATTTT
V: TRBV7-6; size: .; J: TRBJ2-5; D: .; CDR3: CASSHQETQYF; DNA: TGTGCCAGCAGCCACCAAGAGACCCAGTACTTC
V: TRBV14; size: .; J: TRBJ1-2; D: .; CDR3: CASSQGPRINYGYTF; DNA: TGTGCCAGCAGCCAAGGACCCAGGATTAACTATGGCTACACCTTC
V: TRBV9; size: .; J: TRBJ2-3; D: .; CDR3: CASSVEGRRESDTQYF; DNA: TGTGCCAGCAGCGTAGAGGGTCGGCGAGAATCAGATACGCAGTATTTT
V: TRBV7-2; size: once; J: TRBJ2-3; D: .; CDR3: CASSLTGIRTDTQYF; DNA: TGTGCCAGCAGCCTAACCGGGATTCGCACAGATACGCAGTATTTT
V: TRBV6-5; size: .; J: TRBJ1-1; D: TRBD1; CDR3: CASSYSGTGNTEAFF; DNA: TGTGCCAGCAGTTACTCAGGGACAGGGAACACTGAAGCTTTCTTT
V: TRBV9; size: .; J: TRBJ2-2; D: TRBD1; CDR3: CASSTRSTGSDTGELFF; DNA: TGTGCCAGCAGCACTCGCTCGACAGGGTCGGACACCGGGGAGCTGTTTTTT
V: TRBV5-1; size: .; J: TRBJ1-6; D: TRBD1; CDR3: CASSLTGEDSPLHF; DNA: TGCGCCAGCAGCTTAACAGGGGAGGATTCACCCCTCCACTTT
V: TRBV18; size: .; J: TRBJ2-1; D: TRBD2; CDR3: CASSPPSGSGNDEQFF; DNA: TGTGCCAGCTCACCACCGTCGGGTAGCGGGAACGATGAGCAGTTCTTC
V: TRBV14; size: .; J: TRBJ2-1; D: .; CDR3: CASSQGSVVQFF; DNA: TGTGCCAGCAGCCAAGGGAGTGTTGTGCAGTTCTTC
V: TRBV5-4; size: .; J: TRBJ2-1; D: .; CDR3: CASSSQSSYNEQFF; DNA: TGTGCCAGCAGCTCGCAGAGCTCCTACAATGAGCAGTTCTTC
V: TRBV12-3/TRBV12-4; size: .; J: TRBJ1-1; D: .; CDR3: CASNSGPTEAFF; DNA: TGTGCCAGCAACTCAGGGCCCACTGAAGCTTTCTTT
V: TRBV7-9; size: .; J: TRBJ1-2; D: .; CDR3: CASSFNRYGYTF; DNA: TGTGCCAGCAGCTTTAACCGCTATGGCTACACCTTC
V: TRBV13; size: once; J: TRBJ2-3; D: TRBD1; CDR3: CASRGYRGRTDTQYF; DNA: TGTGCCAGCAGGGGGTACAGGGGGCGAACAGATACGCAGTATTTT
V: TRBV10-3; size: .; J: TRBJ2-5; D: TRBD2; CDR3: CAIRKRGLAGGSQETQYF; DNA: TGTGCCATCAGAAAGAGGGGACTAGCGGGAGGGAGTCAAGAGACCCAGTACTTC
V: TRBV6-1; size: .; J: TRBJ2-7; D: TRBD1; CDR3: CASSEVGTGAYEQYF; DNA: TGTGCCAGCAGTGAAGTGGGGACAGGGGCCTACGAGCAGTACTTC